Following are 28 T cell receptor beta chains from one sample sequenced in a study of OX40 agonist ivuxolimab in advanced cancers. Library creation used the immunoSEQ multiplex PCR assay. What TCRdb holds here is the immuneACCESS table cut down to in-frame rearrangements. Part of the clones is not present; checked against another copy, under half of the missing clones reflect an unresolved V gene, and the others are unexplained. The sample contains about 58,000 clones, roughly 87% of them found a single time. The ten top clones hold 12% of the sample. The starting material was CD4+ or CD8+ T cells sorted from blood, obtained in a trial of the OX40 agonist ivuxolimab. The receptors here all came from an adult with an advanced solid tumor such as melanoma, head and neck, liver or kidney cancer.

This sequence joins TRBV30 and TRBJ2-5; 7 nucleotides align to TRBD2. The CDR3 has 12 amino acids. The V segment lost 2 bases and the J segment 9 bases; nucleotides outside the gene matches: 6. In germline, CDR1 is GTSNPN, CDR2 SVGIG (reference sequence). CDR3 region: CAWSSGISSQYF. The CDR3 coding sequence is TGTGCCTGGAGTAGCGGGATCAGCTCCCAGTACTTC.

Regarding this clone: The same CDR3 can be traced to other DNA sequences in this sample. CDR3 sequence: CASSLEGVRRSYEQYF. CDR3 DNA: TGTGCCAGCAGCTTGGAGGGGGTCAGACGCTCCTACGAGCAGTACTTC. The rearrangement joins TRBV5-6 to TRBJ2-7, with a possible D match to TRBD1 (6 bases). The ends were cut back, 0 bases at V and 0 bases at J, with 13 bases in the middle. This CDR3 has 16 amino acids. Looked up from germline, CDR1 is SGHDT and CDR2 is YYEEEE.

The rearrangement uses TRBV7-8 and TRBJ2-7; 14 bases are shared with TRBD2. Germline CDR1 and CDR2: SGHVS and FQNEAQ. CDR3 size: 18 residues. V was pared by 5 bases and J by 5 bases, with 14 bases of the junction left unmatched. The CDR3 here is CASSPGLAGARDKNEQYV. CDR3 nucleotides: TGTGCCAGCAGCCCGGGACTAGCGGGAGCCCGTGATAAAAACGAGCAGTACGTC.

The rearrangement uses TRBV5-1 and TRBJ2-3; 9 nucleotides align to TRBD2. Germline loops: CDR1 SGHRS, CDR2 YFSETQ. V lost 1 base, J lost 2 bases, and 5 bases stayed unmatched. The CDR3 is 16 residues long. In DNA form, the CDR3 reads TGCGCCAGCAGCTTGACTAGCGGGCTATACACAGATACGCAGTATTTT. Translating it yields CASSLTSGLYTDTQYF.

This clone occurred once. This chain connects TRBV5-6 to TRBJ1-5, with D unclear. Deletions cut 2 bases from V and 4 bases from J, with 4 bases between. CDR1 and CDR2 (germline): SGHDT, YYEEEE. This CDR3 contains 12 residues. CDR3 sequence reads: CASSLQNQPQHF. CDR3 DNA sequence: TGTGCCAGCAGCTTACAGAATCAGCCCCAGCATTTT.

In regard to this clone: Other nucleotide sequences from this sample produce the same CDR3. The chain employs TRBV9 and TRBJ2-1, with a possible D match to TRBD1 (6 bases). Germline assignment: CDR1 SGDLS and CDR2 YYNGEE. This CDR3 spans 12 amino acids. The V and J ends lost 0 bases and 10 bases respectively, with 8 bases between them. In nucleotides, the CDR3 is TGTGCCAGCAGCGTAGAAGGGGGAGAGCAGTTCTTC. Its protein is CASSVEGGEQFF.

The chain joins TRBV11-2 to TRBJ2-1; no clear D. The germline V gene encodes CDR1 SGHAT and CDR2 FQNNGV. The germline V and J ends were trimmed by 1 base and 4 bases, with 8 bases remaining between them. The CDR3 has 14 amino acids. The CDR3 DNA follows: TGTGCCAGCAGCTTAGTACCGGTTTACAATGAGCAGTTCTTC. It translates to CASSLVPVYNEQFF.

This sequence joins TRBV7-9 and TRBJ2-7, with TRBD2 matching over 13 bases. The CDR3 runs to 17 residues. Losses at the gene ends were 1 base for V and 4 bases for J; bases not matched to a gene: 7. CDR1 is SEHNR, CDR2 FQNEAQ, per germline (reference sequence). In DNA, the CDR3 is TGTGCCAGCAGCTTAGGGACTAGCGGGAGTTCGGCTTACGAGCAGTACTTC. This encodes CASSLGTSGSSAYEQYF.

The chain recombines TRBV28 with TRBJ1-2, with 8 nucleotides matching TRBD1. CDR1 is MDHEN and CDR2 is SYDVKM in the germline V gene. This CDR3 region has 15 residues. The J segment lost 6 bases and the V segment lost 6 bases, leaving 12 bases of the junction unmatched. The CDR3 sequence is CASRYIQGAGNGYTF. CDR3 nucleotides: TGTGCCAGCAGATACATCCAGGGGGCAGGGAATGGCTACACCTTC.

The chain recombines TRBV11-1 with TRBJ1-2, with 9 nucleotides matching TRBD1. V lost 4 bases to trimming and J lost 4 bases; unmatched junction nucleotides: 13. Germline assignment: CDR1 SGHAT and CDR2 FQDESV (reference sequence). This CDR3 has 17 residues. CDR3 sequence (DNA): TGTGCCAGCAGCTCCCGGACAGGGGTGGATATTGGCTATGGCTACACCTTC. Its translation: CASSSRTGVDIGYGYTF.

The chain joins TRBV7-9 to TRBJ2-2; 13 bases map to TRBD2. This CDR3 is 17 amino acids long. V was clipped by 3 bases and J by 4 bases; unmatched bases: 5. Germline values: CDR1 SEHNR, CDR2 FQNEAQ (reference sequence). The CDR3 DNA reads TGTGCCAGCAGCTTGGTGGGACTAGCGGGATCCACCGGGGAGCTGTTTTTT. Translation gives CASSLVGLAGSTGELFF.

V and J are TRBV11-2 and TRBJ2-1, with 11 bases aligning to TRBD2. CDR1 is SGHAT, CDR2 FQNNGV, per germline. The V and J ends lost 4 bases and 4 bases, in that order; junction bases with no gene match: 6. The CDR3 loop spans 16 amino acids. CDR3 residues: CASSSRTSGPYNEQFF. As DNA, the CDR3 is TGTGCCAGCAGCTCACGGACTAGCGGGCCTTACAATGAGCAGTTCTTC.

CDR3 region: CASSPRGAHEQYV. The CDR3 DNA reads as TGTGCCAGCAGCCCCCGGGGGGCCCACGAGCAGTACGTC. The V call is TRBV7-9, the J call TRBJ2-7, with D possibly being TRBD2 (7 bases). The CDR3 sequence is 13 residues long. Germline V gene data show CDR1 as SEHNR and CDR2 as FQNEAQ (reference sequence). Trimming pared 5 bases from V and 5 bases from J, leaving 13 bases between.

This clone was detected a few times. V and J are TRBV19 and TRBJ2-7; the D gene is possibly TRBD1 (6 bases). Germline V CDR1 and CDR2: LNHDA, SQIVND (reference sequence). The CDR3 length is 11 residues. Trimming left V 7 bases short and J 6 bases short, with 10 bases between. The CDR3: CASTTGSEQYV. The CDR3 coding sequence is TGTGCCAGTACCACAGGGAGCGAGCAGTACGTC.

This chain joins TRBV19 and TRBJ1-2; the D is unclear. Germline V gene data show CDR1 as LNHDA and CDR2 as SQIVND (reference sequence). Deletions cut 3 bases from V and 5 bases from J, with 22 bases between. There are 17 residues in the CDR3. This chain's CDR3 is CASSISADALDSYGYTF. CDR3 coding DNA: TGTGCCAGTAGTATCTCGGCAGATGCTCTCGATTCATATGGCTACACCTTC.

This chain links TRBV19 with TRBJ2-7; 10 bases are shared with TRBD2. The CDR3 has 14 amino acids. Germline values: CDR1 LNHDA, CDR2 SQIVND (reference sequence). J was trimmed by 3 bases and V by 4 bases; bases with no gene match: 3. The CDR3 coding sequence is TGTGCCAGTAGTACCGGGACTAGCGTCTACGAGCAGTACTTC. This gives the protein CASSTGTSVYEQYF.

The CDR3 nucleotides read TGTGCCTGGGAGGGCGGAGGGGGGTTGGTTGAAGCTTTCTTT. It codes for CAWEGGGGLVEAFF. This chain connects TRBV30 to TRBJ1-1; perhaps TRBD1 as D (6 bases). The CDR3 runs to 14 residues. V was cut by 5 bases and J by 7 bases, with 20 bases left in between. From germline, CDR1 is GTSNPN and CDR2 SVGIG (reference sequence).

The V gene is TRBV15, the J gene TRBJ1-5, with D possibly matching TRBD1 (5 bases). Germline assignment: CDR1 LNHNV and CDR2 YYDKDF (reference sequence). V was trimmed by 0 bases and J by 6 bases, leaving 12 bases between them. The CDR3 contains 15 residues. The CDR3 nucleotides read TGTGCCACCAGCAGAGATAAGGCAGGGAGTCAGCCCCAGCATTTT. Amino acids: CATSRDKAGSQPQHF.

This clone was seen just once. J is TRBJ2-1 and V is TRBV2; 14 bases fit TRBD2. Trimming removed 5 bases from V and 9 bases from J; junction bases left unmatched: 3. The V gene's germline CDR1 is SNHLY and CDR2 FYNNEI. The CDR3 runs to 14 residues. CDR3 sequence: CASSWTSGRPEQFF. The CDR3 nucleotides are TGTGCCAGCAGTTGGACTAGCGGGAGGCCTGAGCAGTTCTTC.

This clone appeared a few times. The DNA for the CDR3 is TGTGCCTGGTACGAAGGGAACACTGAAGCTTTCTTT. As protein: CAWYEGNTEAFF. The V and J genes are TRBV30 and TRBJ1-1; D is unclear. CDR3 length: 12 amino acids. The ends were cut back, 5 bases at V and 1 base at J, with 8 bases in the middle. From germline, CDR1 is GTSNPN and CDR2 SVGIG (reference sequence).

CDR3 DNA: TGCGCCAGCAGTGATACTGTCTTCCCCTACAATGAGCAGTTCTTC. Its protein is CASSDTVFPYNEQFF. The chain employs TRBV10-1 and TRBJ2-1, with unresolved D. Germline CDR1 is WNHNN and CDR2 is SYGVQD (reference sequence). This CDR3 region has 15 residues. The V and J ends lost 3 bases and 2 bases respectively, with 11 bases between them.

This clone appeared once. This rearrangement joins TRBV2 to TRBJ1-2, with TRBD1 as a possible D gene (5 bases). The CDR3 loop spans 14 amino acids. Germline assignment: CDR1 SNHLY and CDR2 FYNNEI. The V and J ends lost 6 bases and 3 bases respectively, with 14 bases between them. CDR3 DNA: TGTGCCAGCAGGGCAGGTGGGGCCTACTATGGCTACACCTTC. This gives the protein CASRAGGAYYGYTF.

This chain links TRBV19 with TRBJ2-1; 12 nucleotides match TRBD2. Trimming cost V 6 bases and J 3 bases; bases outside gene matches: 9. Germline loops: CDR1 LNHDA, CDR2 SQIVND (reference sequence). This CDR3 region has 17 residues. The CDR3 loop is CASRRTSGAIRYNEQFF. The DNA of the CDR3 is TGTGCCAGTAGGAGGACTAGCGGGGCAATACGCTACAATGAGCAGTTCTTC.

The chain joins TRBV19 to TRBJ1-2, with TRBD1 matching 8 bases. The germline gives CDR1 LNHDA, CDR2 SQIVND (reference sequence). The CDR3 length is 13 residues. V lost 3 bases, J lost 5 bases, and 2 bases stayed unmatched. The CDR3 protein is CASSIGQGYGYTF. In nucleotides, the CDR3 is TGTGCCAGTAGTATCGGACAGGGATATGGCTACACCTTC.

V gene TRBV14 combines with J gene TRBJ2-7, with D possibly TRBD1 on 5 matching bases. Germline CDR1 reads SGHDN; CDR2 reads FVKESK. This CDR3 has 14 amino acids. V was shortened by 1 base and J by 3 bases, with 10 bases between the two germline ends. This CDR3 is CASSQAGLYYEQYF. Here the CDR3 DNA reads TGTGCCAGCAGCCAAGCAGGGTTATACTACGAGCAGTACTTC.

The gene calls are TRBV6-6 and TRBJ1-5; D gene uncertain. V was trimmed by 5 bases and J by 0 bases, leaving 5 bases between them. The CDR3 runs 13 residues. The germline CDR1 and CDR2 sequences are MNHNY and SVGAGI (reference sequence). CDR3 in amino acids: CASSGYSNQPQHF. The CDR3 coding sequence is TGTGCCAGCAGTGGTTATAGCAATCAGCCCCAGCATTTT.

V is TRBV2 and J is TRBJ2-3; D is perhaps TRBD1 or TRBD2 (5 bases each). This CDR3 comprises 15 residues. With 5 bases removed from V and 0 bases from J, the gap between germline ends came to 12 bases. The germline CDR1 and CDR2 sequences are SNHLY and FYNNEI. The DNA for the CDR3 is TGTGCCAGCAGTACCGGGACGGCTAGCACAGATACGCAGTATTTT. It codes for CASSTGTASTDTQYF. The whole variable domain, filled in from reference TRBV2 and TRBJ2-3, reads EPEVTQTPSHQVTQMGQEVILRCVPISNHLYFYWYRQILGQKVEFLVSFYNNEISEKSEIFDDQFSVERPDGSNFTLKIRSTKLEDSAMYFCASSTGTASTDTQYFGPGTRLTVL.

This clone has a handful of counts. The chain employs TRBV4-1 and TRBJ1-1; 7 bases fit TRBD1. The CDR3 runs 17 residues. The V and J ends lost 1 base and 1 base, in that order; junction bases with no gene match: 9. The V gene's germline CDR1 is MGHRA and CDR2 YSYEKL. The CDR3: CASSQVAMTGTNTEAFF. The CDR3, as DNA: TGCGCCAGCAGCCAAGTCGCCATGACAGGGACGAACACTGAAGCTTTCTTT.